This T cell receptor beta chain came from a study of blood T cell repertoires in COVID-19. This CDR3 spans 12 amino acids. Germline V gene lookup returns CDR1 SGHDN and CDR2 FVKESK. V was pared by 3 bases and J by 7 bases, with 8 bases between. Only in-frame clones appear in the TCRdb table, and some are missing; sequencing was by immunoSEQ multiplex PCR. The sample lists approximately 89,000 clones; almost 95% were seen once. The chain is built from TRBV14 and TRBJ2-3; D call uncertain. The clonotype was recovered from a woman aged 60-70 years with active COVID-19. Sequences were obtained from peripheral blood. The CDR3, as DNA: TGTGCCAGCAGCCAGATAAGCAATACGCAGTATTTT. It is translated as CASSQISNTQYF.